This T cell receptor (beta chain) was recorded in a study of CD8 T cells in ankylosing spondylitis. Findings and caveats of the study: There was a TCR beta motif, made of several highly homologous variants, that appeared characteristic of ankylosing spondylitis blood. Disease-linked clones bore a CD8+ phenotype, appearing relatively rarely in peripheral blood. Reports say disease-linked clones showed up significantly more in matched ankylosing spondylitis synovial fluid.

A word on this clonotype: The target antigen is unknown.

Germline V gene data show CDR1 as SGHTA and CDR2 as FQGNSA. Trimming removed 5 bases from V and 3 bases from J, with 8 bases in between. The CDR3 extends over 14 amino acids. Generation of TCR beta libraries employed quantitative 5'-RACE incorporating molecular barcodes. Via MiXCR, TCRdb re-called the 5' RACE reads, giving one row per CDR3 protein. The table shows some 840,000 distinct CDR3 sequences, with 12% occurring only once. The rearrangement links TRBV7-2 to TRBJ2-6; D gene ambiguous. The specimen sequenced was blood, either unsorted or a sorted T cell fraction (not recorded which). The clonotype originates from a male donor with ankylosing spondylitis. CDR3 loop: CASSPGGGANVLTF. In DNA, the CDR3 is TGTGCCAGCAGCCCGGGTGGTGGGGCCAACGTCCTGACTTTC.